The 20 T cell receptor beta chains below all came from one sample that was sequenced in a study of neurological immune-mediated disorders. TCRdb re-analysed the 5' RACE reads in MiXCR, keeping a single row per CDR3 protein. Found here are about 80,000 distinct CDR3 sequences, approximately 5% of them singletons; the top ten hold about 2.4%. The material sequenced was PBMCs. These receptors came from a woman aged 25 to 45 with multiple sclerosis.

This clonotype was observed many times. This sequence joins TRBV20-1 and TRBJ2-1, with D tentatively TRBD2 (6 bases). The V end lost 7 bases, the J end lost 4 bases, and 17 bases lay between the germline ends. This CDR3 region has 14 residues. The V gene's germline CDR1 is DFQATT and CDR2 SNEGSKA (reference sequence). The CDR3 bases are TGCAGTGGGGTGACTAGTATAGGGTACAATGAGCAGTTCTTC. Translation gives CSGVTSIGYNEQFF.

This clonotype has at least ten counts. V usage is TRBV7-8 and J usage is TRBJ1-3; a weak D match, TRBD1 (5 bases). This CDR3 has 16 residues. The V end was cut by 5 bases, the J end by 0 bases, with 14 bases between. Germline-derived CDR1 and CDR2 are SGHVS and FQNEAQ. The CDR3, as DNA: TGTGCCAGCAGCCCCTCGCGGGGGGGCTCTGGAAACACCATATATTTT. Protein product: CASSPSRGGSGNTIYF.

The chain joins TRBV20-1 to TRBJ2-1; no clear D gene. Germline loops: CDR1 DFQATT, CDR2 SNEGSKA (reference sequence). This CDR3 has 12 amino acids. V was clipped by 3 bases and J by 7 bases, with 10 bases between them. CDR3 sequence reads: CSARDGWNEQFF. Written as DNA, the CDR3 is TGCAGTGCTAGGGACGGGTGGAATGAGCAGTTCTTC.

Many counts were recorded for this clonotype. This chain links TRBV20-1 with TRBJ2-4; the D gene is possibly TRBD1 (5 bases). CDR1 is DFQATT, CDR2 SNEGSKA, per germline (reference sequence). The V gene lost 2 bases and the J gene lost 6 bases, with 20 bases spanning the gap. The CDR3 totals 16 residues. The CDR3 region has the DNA TGCAGTGCTAGATCCCCAGGTGGAGTAGGGGTAAACATTCAGTACTTC. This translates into CSARSPGGVGVNIQYF.

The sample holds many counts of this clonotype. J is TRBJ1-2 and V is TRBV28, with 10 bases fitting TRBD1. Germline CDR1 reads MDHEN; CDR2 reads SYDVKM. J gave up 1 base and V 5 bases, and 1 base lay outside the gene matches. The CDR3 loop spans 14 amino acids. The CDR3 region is CASSGTGVNYGYTF. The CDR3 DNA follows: TGTGCCAGCAGTGGGACAGGGGTTAACTATGGCTACACCTTC.

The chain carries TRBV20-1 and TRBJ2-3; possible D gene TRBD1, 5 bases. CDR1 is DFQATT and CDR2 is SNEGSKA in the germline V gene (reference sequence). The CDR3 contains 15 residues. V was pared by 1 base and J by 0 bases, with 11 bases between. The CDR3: CSARVSGASTDTQYF. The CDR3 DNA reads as TGCAGTGCTAGAGTTAGTGGGGCTAGCACAGATACGCAGTATTTT.

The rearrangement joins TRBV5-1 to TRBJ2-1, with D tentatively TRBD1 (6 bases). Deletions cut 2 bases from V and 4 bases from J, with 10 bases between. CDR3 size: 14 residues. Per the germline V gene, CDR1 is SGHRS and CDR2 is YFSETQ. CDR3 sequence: CASSFGTRYNEQFF. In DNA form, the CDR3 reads TGCGCCAGCAGCTTCGGGACAAGATACAATGAGCAGTTCTTC.

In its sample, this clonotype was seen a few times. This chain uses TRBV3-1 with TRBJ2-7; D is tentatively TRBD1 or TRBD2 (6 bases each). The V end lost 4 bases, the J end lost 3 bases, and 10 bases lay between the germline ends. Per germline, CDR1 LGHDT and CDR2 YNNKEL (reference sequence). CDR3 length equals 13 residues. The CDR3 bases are TGTGCCAGCAGCCCCGGGGGCCACTACGAGCAGTACTTC. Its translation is CASSPGGHYEQYF.

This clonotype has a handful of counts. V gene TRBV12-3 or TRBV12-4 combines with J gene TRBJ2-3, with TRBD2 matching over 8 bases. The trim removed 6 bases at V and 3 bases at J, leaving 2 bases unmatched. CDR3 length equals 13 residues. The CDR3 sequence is CASRRGATDTQYF. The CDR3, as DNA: TGTGCCAGCAGGCGGGGGGCAACAGATACGCAGTATTTT.

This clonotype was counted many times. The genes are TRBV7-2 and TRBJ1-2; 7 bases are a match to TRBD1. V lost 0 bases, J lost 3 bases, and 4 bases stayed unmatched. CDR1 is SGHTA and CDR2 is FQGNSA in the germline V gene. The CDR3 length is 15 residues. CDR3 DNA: TGTGCCAGCAGCTTAGCGACAGGGTTAGACTATGGCTACACCTTC. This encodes CASSLATGLDYGYTF.

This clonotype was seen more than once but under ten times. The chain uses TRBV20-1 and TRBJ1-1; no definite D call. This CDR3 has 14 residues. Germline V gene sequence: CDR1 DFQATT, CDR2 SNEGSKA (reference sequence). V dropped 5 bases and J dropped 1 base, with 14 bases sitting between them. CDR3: CSAHIPLRNTEAFF. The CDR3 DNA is TGCAGTGCTCACATTCCTTTGCGGAACACTGAAGCTTTCTTT.

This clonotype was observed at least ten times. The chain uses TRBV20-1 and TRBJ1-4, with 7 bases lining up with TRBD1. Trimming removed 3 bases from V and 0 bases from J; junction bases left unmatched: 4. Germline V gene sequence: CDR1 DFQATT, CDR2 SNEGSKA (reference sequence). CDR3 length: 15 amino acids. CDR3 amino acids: CSASPQGATNEKLFF. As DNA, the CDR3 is TGCAGTGCTAGTCCCCAGGGGGCAACTAATGAAAAACTGTTTTTT.

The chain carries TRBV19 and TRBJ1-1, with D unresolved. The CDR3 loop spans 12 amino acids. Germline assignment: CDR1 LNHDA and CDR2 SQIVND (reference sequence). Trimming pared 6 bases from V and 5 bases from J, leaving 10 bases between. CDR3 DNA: TGTGCCAGTAGGGACCCCGGGACTGAAGCTTTCTTT. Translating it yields CASRDPGTEAFF.

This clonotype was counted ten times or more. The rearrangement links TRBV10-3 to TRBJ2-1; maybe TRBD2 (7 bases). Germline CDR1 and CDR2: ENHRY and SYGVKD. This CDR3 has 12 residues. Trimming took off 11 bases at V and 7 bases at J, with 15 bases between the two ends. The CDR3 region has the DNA TGTGCCTCGGGGAGGGGGAGGAATGAGCAGTTCTTC. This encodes CASGRGRNEQFF.

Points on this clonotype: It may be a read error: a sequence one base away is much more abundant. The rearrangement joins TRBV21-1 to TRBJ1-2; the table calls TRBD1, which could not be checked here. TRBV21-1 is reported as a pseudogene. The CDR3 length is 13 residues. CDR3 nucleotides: TGTGCCAGCAAAGCTCCCCTGATCTATGGCTACACCTTC. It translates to CASKAPLIYGYTF.

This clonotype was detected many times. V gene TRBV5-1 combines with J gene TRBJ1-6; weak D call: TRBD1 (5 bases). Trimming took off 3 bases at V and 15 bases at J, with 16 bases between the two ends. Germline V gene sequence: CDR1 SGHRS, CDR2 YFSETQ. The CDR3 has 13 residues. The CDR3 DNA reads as TGCGCCAGCAGCTCTCCCATGGCGGGGGGCCTCCACTTT. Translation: CASSSPMAGGLHF. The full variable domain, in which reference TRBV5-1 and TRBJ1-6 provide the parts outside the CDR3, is KAGVTQTPRYLIKTRGQQVTLSCSPISGHRSVSWYQQTPGQGLQFLFEYFSETQRNKGNFPGRFSGRQFSNSRSEMNVSTLELGDSALYLCASSSPMAGGLHFGNGTRLTVT.

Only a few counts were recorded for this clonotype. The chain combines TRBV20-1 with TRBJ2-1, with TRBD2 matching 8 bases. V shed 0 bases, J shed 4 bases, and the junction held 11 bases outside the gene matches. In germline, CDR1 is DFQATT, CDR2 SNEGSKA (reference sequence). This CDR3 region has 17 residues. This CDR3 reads CSARDLGGASHYNEQFF. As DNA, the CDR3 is TGCAGTGCTAGAGATCTCGGGGGGGCTAGCCATTACAATGAGCAGTTCTTC.

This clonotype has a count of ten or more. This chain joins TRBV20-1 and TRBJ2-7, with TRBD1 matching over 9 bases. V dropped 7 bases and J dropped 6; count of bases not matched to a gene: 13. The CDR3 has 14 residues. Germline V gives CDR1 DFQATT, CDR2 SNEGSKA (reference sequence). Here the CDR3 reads CSVLGPQGAGEQYF. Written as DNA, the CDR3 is TGCAGTGTTTTGGGCCCACAGGGGGCAGGCGAGCAGTACTTC.

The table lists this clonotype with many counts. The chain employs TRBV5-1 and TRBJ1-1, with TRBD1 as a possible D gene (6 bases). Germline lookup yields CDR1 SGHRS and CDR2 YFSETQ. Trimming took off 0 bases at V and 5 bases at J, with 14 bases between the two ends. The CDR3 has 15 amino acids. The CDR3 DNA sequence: TGCGCCAGCAGCTTGGGCTGGGGGGCGAAGACTGAAGCTTTCTTT. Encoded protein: CASSLGWGAKTEAFF.

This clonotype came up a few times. CDR3 sequence (DNA): TGTGCCAGCTCCCCCACCGGGGGTGCCTACAATGAGCAGTTCTTC. Residues: CASSPTGGAYNEQFF. The chain links TRBV18 to TRBJ2-1; D possibly corresponds to TRBD2 (6 bases). Germline V lookup: CDR1 KGHSH, CDR2 LQKENI. With 6 bases removed from V and 2 bases from J, the gap between germline ends came to 14 bases. The CDR3 runs to 15 residues. The entire variable domain, with the rest obtained from reference TRBV18 and TRBJ2-1, is as follows: NAGVMQNPRHLVRRRGQEARLRCSPMKGHSHVYWYRQLPEEGLKFMVYLQKENIIDESGMPKERFSAEFPKEGPSILRIQQVVRGDSAAYFCASSPTGGAYNEQFFGPGTRLTVL.